The rows below give T cell receptor beta chains drawn from one sample of a study of cytomegalovirus exposure and HLA in healthy donors. Assay used: immunoSEQ multiplex PCR; TCRdb lists only in-frame clones, some missing. The sample has some 120,000 clones, about 59% seen once; the top ten hold more than 8%. The sample taken for sequencing was PBMCs. The origin of the receptors is a woman in her 40s in good health and CMV-seropositive. Each CDR3 is given with its conserved first and last residue. Fields, in order: D gene, J gene, clone size, V gene, CDR3 DNA, CDR3 protein. The D gene is left open where the match is weak. Size values are once, few and many counts, or a class for expanded clones, and some rows have none.

NA | TRBJ2-7 | few | TRBV5-6 | TGTGCCAGCAGCTTGACAGGGCAAGGCGAGCAGTACTTC | CASSLTGQGEQYF
NA | TRBJ2-3 | NA | TRBV19 | TGTGCCAGTAGTGAGGTGTTAGTTGTCACAGATACGCAGTATTTT | CASSEVLVVTDTQYF
TRBD2 | TRBJ2-3 | NA | TRBV6-5 | TGTGCCAGCAGTCAACTAGCGGATAACACAGATACGCAGTATTTT | CASSQLADNTDTQYF
TRBD2 | TRBJ2-1 | NA | TRBV6-1 | TGTGCCAGCAGTGGACTAGCGATCTCCTACAATGAGCAGTTCTTC | CASSGLAISYNEQFF
NA | TRBJ2-3 | once | TRBV7-9 | TGTGCCAGCAGCCTTAGATACTCTAGCACAGATACGCAGTATTTT | CASSLRYSSTDTQYF
TRBD2 | TRBJ2-1 | NA | TRBV11-2 | TGTGCCAGCAGCTTAGATCTTAGTAGCGGGAGGGTCAATGAGCAGTTCTTC | CASSLDLSSGRVNEQFF
TRBD1 | TRBJ1-1 | NA | TRBV29-1 | TGCAGCGTGAAACAGGGGGCGGCTTTCTTT | CSVKQGAAFF
TRBD2 | TRBJ2-7 | few | TRBV29-1 | TGCAGCGTCAGACCATTAGCGGGAGCGGGGGAGCAGTACTTC | CSVRPLAGAGEQYF
TRBD2 | TRBJ2-2 | NA | TRBV9 | TGTGCCAGCAGCCTTACTAGCGGGAGGGAGGGCGGGGAGCTGTTTTTT | CASSLTSGREGGELFF
NA | TRBJ1-2 | NA | TRBV15 | TGTGCCACCAGCCCAGGGGCGGGGGCGTCTGATGGCTACACCTTC | CATSPGAGASDGYTF
NA | TRBJ2-1 | many | TRBV11-1 | TGTGCCAGCAGCTTATGGGGGGTTGTAGCGGTGTCGCGGAATGAGCAGTTCTTC | CASSLWGVVAVSRNEQFF
TRBD2 | TRBJ2-7 | few | TRBV19 | TGTGCCAGTGGGGGGTCCGGGACTAGCGGATCCTACGAGCAGTACTTC | CASGGSGTSGSYEQYF
TRBD1 | TRBJ2-7 | few | TRBV5-1 | TGCGCCAGCAGCTTGGCCGGGACAGAGAACTACGAGCAGTACTTC | CASSLAGTENYEQYF
NA | TRBJ1-2 | NA | TRBV5-1 | TGCGCCAGCAGGACAGATCCTAACTATGGCTACACCTTC | CASRTDPNYGYTF
NA | TRBJ1-1 | NA | TRBV7-9 | TGTGCCAGCAGCTCCGGACAGCAATTGAACACTGAAGCTTTCTTT | CASSSGQQLNTEAFF
NA | TRBJ1-1 | NA | TRBV7-6 | TGTGCCAGCAGCAAGGGGGTATCGAACACTGAAGCTTTCTTT | CASSKGVSNTEAFF
TRBD1 | TRBJ1-1 | NA | TRBV2 | TGTGCCAGCAGGGAGGGACAGGGGGACCCTGAAGCTTTCTTT | CASREGQGDPEAFF
NA | TRBJ2-1 | NA | TRBV4-3 | TGCGCCAGCAGCCAAGATGTTACATTTGAGGTGAGCTCCTACAATGAGCAGTTCTTC | CASSQDVTFEVSSYNEQFF
TRBD1 | TRBJ1-1 | NA | TRBV19 | TGTGCCAGTAGTACGACAGGGGCGAGGAACACTGAAGCTTTCTTT | CASSTTGARNTEAFF
NA | TRBJ1-1 | NA | TRBV21-1 | TGTGCCAGCAGCAGGGGGCGCAACACTGAAGCTTTCTTT | CASSRGRNTEAFF
NA | TRBJ1-2 | NA | TRBV19 | TGTGCCAGTAGTGACAGATCTGGCTACACCTTC | CASSDRSGYTF
TRBD2 | TRBJ2-7 | NA | TRBV5-6 | TGTGCCAGCAGCTTGTTAGCGGGAGTCTCCTACGAGCAGTACTTC | CASSLLAGVSYEQYF
NA | TRBJ2-3 | NA | TRBV10-2 | TGCGCCAGCAGCGCATTAGCGGTTAGCACAGATACGCAGTATTTT | CASSALAVSTDTQYF